This is a list of T cell receptor beta chains from one sample in a study of blood T cell repertoires in COVID-19. Sequenced by immunoSEQ multiplex PCR; TCRdb stores in-frame clones only, minus some. The repertoire holds fewer than 150,000 clones, more than 75% seen once, with around 4% in the top ten. The sequencing sample was made of peripheral blood. The source of these receptors is a woman older than 75 with acute or convalescent COVID-19. The CDR3 runs from the conserved cysteine through the conserved F or W. A D gene is named only where the DNA matches it firmly. Size is omitted from some rows. Given values are once, few, many or a class for expanded clones.

d_call j_call v_call clone_size cdr3_aa cdr3_nt
TRBD2 TRBJ2-1 TRBV7-2 NA CASSLGPGLGANEQFF TGTGCCAGCAGCTTAGGGCCGGGACTAGGTGCGAATGAGCAGTTCTTC
NA TRBJ1-1 TRBV30 NA CAWSVLNLPNTEAFF TGTGCCTGGAGTGTACTCAACCTTCCGAACACTGAAGCTTTCTTT
NA TRBJ2-5 TRBV25-1 NA CASTPRLSRLETQYF TGTGCCAGCACCCCGCGGCTGTCGCGTTTAGAGACCCAGTACTTC
TRBD1 TRBJ2-1 TRBV7-7 NA CASSQGQNNEQFF TGTGCCAGCAGCCAGGGACAGAACAATGAGCAGTTCTTC
NA TRBJ2-7 TRBV11-2 NA CASSLRLTGTYEQYF TGTGCCAGCAGCTTAAGGCTAACGGGGACTTACGAGCAGTACTTC
NA TRBJ2-7 TRBV24-1 NA CAINPDTSSYEQYF TGTGCCATAAATCCGGACACGAGCTCCTACGAGCAGTACTTC
TRBD1 TRBJ1-6 TRBV5-1 NA CASSPSTGENSPLHF TGCGCCAGCAGCCCATCGACAGGGGAGAATTCACCCCTCCACTTT
NA TRBJ1-4 TRBV4-1 NA CASSRDGGNEKLFF TGCGCCAGCAGCCGCGACGGGGGTAATGAAAAACTGTTTTTT
NA TRBJ2-2 TRBV2 NA CASSDPTSTGELFF TGTGCCAGCAGTGACCCGACTAGCACCGGGGAGCTGTTTTTT
TRBD1 TRBJ2-7 TRBV12-3/TRBV12-4 NA CASRAQGAHEQYF TGTGCCAGCAGGGCACAGGGGGCCCACGAGCAGTACTTC
TRBD2 TRBJ2-4 TRBV27 NA CASSFLSSGKNIQYF TGTGCCAGCAGTTTTCTATCTAGCGGGAAAAACATTCAGTACTTC
NA TRBJ2-7 TRBV6-5 once CASRGWGRAYEQYF TGTGCCAGCAGGGGGTGGGGCAGGGCGTACGAGCAGTACTTC
TRBD1 TRBJ2-7 TRBV11-2 NA CASSYVRDSSYEQYF TGTGCCAGCAGCTATGTCAGGGACAGTTCCTACGAGCAGTACTTC
TRBD1 TRBJ1-2 TRBV25-1 NA CASSPHNIQGANYGYTF TGTGCCAGCAGTCCTCACAACATACAGGGGGCTAACTATGGCTACACCTTC
TRBD1 TRBJ1-5 TRBV24-1 NA CASGLRDRGNQPQHF TGTGCCAGCGGACTCCGGGACAGGGGAAATCAGCCCCAGCATTTT
TRBD1 TRBJ1-1 TRBV5-6 NA CASSWGTGTVAWEAFF TGTGCCAGCAGCTGGGGGACAGGAACCGTGGCATGGGAAGCTTTCTTT
NA TRBJ2-7 TRBV27 NA CASSSLGGPGEQYF TGTGCCAGCAGTTCTTTGGGGGGGCCGGGCGAGCAGTACTTC
TRBD2 TRBJ2-1 TRBV30 many CAWSFGLASYNEQFF TGTGCCTGGAGTTTCGGACTAGCTTCCTACAATGAGCAGTTCTTC
NA TRBJ2-1 TRBV5-4 NA CASSLFAGTTYNEQFF TGTGCCAGCAGCTTGTTTGCGGGGACCACCTACAATGAGCAGTTCTTC
NA TRBJ1-1 TRBV25-1 NA CASIWNTEAFF TGTGCCAGCATCTGGAACACTGAAGCTTTCTTT
NA TRBJ1-5 TRBV19 few CASTDSLIGQPQHF TGTGCCAGCACAGACAGTTTAATTGGTCAGCCCCAGCATTTT
TRBD2 TRBJ2-5 TRBV5-4 NA CASSSGTSGQETQYF TGTGCCAGCAGCTCAGGGACTAGCGGGCAAGAGACCCAGTACTTC
TRBD1 TRBJ2-3 TRBV6-5 NA CASKADRGTDTQYF TGTGCCAGCAAAGCGGACAGGGGCACAGATACGCAGTATTTT
NA TRBJ2-1 TRBV21-1 NA CASQLKRDNEQFF TGTGCCAGCCAATTAAAACGGGACAATGAGCAGTTCTTC
TRBD2 TRBJ2-1 TRBV7-9 NA CASSPPRRRGTYNEQFF TGTGCCAGCAGCCCCCCCAGGCGGCGGGGGACGTACAATGAGCAGTTCTTC
NA TRBJ1-2 TRBV30 NA CAWSPPGHRF TGTGCCTGGAGTCCTCCGGGACATCGGTTC
NA TRBJ2-3 TRBV7-8 NA CASSAPSPRTDTQYF TGTGCCAGCAGCGCCCCAAGCCCCCGCACAGATACGCAGTATTTT
NA TRBJ2-3 TRBV21-1 NA CASSKRSGQRETQYF TGTGCCAGCAGCAAAAGGTCCGGACAGCGTGAAACGCAGTATTTT
TRBD2 TRBJ2-3 TRBV19 once CASSSGRPLRDTQYF TGTGCCAGTAGTAGCGGGAGGCCGCTTAGGGATACGCAGTATTTT
TRBD1 TRBJ2-3 TRBV11-3 NA CASSPRGQDFPDTQYF TGTGCCAGCAGCCCCAGGGGACAGGACTTCCCAGATACGCAGTATTTT
NA TRBJ2-7 TRBV7-9 once CASSLAGGGEQYF TGTGCCAGCAGCTTAGCGGGAGGAGGGGAGCAGTACTTC
NA TRBJ2-7 TRBV12-5 NA CASGLEKQDYEQYF TGTGCTAGTGGTTTGGAGAAACAGGACTACGAGCAGTACTTC
NA TRBJ2-7 TRBV4-1 NA CASSQLALTHKSDEQYF TGCGCCAGCAGCCAATTGGCCCTGACACACAAGTCAGACGAGCAGTACTTC
TRBD2 TRBJ2-3 TRBV2 NA CASSEARTSGGSDTQYF TGTGCCAGCAGTGAAGCCCGGACTAGCGGGGGGTCAGATACGCAGTATTTT
NA TRBJ2-1 TRBV4-2 NA CASSQNLGGTVGEQFF TGTGCCAGCAGCCAAAATCTTGGCGGGACCGTGGGAGAGCAGTTCTTC
TRBD1 TRBJ2-7 TRBV5-1 NA CASSLAPGGEGEQYF TGCGCCAGCAGCTTGGCACCAGGGGGCGAGGGGGAGCAGTACTTC
NA TRBJ1-5 TRBV12-3/TRBV12-4 NA CASSPNNQPQHF TGTGCCAGCAGTCCCAATAATCAGCCCCAGCATTTT
NA TRBJ2-7 TRBV2 NA CASVRDSAYEQYF TGTGCCAGCGTCCGGGACTCCGCCTACGAGCAGTACTTC
NA TRBJ2-7 TRBV7-2 few CASSLVPKQESYEQYF TGTGCCAGCAGCTTAGTCCCCAAACAGGAGTCCTACGAGCAGTACTTC
NA TRBJ1-5 TRBV2 few CASRTDSNQPQHF TGTGCCAGCAGGACAGATAGCAATCAGCCCCAGCATTTT
NA TRBJ1-5 TRBV30 NA CAWSEQGNQPQHF TGTGCCTGGAGTGAACAGGGCAATCAGCCCCAGCATTTT
TRBD1 TRBJ2-1 TRBV19 NA CASSIGQGYNEQFF TGTGCCAGTAGTATAGGACAGGGCTACAATGAGCAGTTCTTC
TRBD2 TRBJ2-3 TRBV28 NA CASSFSWTALSLAGGPSTDTQYF TGTGCCAGCAGTTTTTCGTGGACAGCCTTATCACTAGCGGGGGGCCCGAGCACAGATACGCAGTATTTT
NA TRBJ2-1 TRBV28 NA CASSRTGEQFF TGTGCCAGCAGTCGGACTGGAGAGCAGTTCTTC
TRBD2 TRBJ2-1 TRBV6-6 NA CASSYSGGSGEQFF TGTGCCAGCAGTTACTCCGGGGGGTCGGGTGAGCAGTTCTTC
NA TRBJ2-2 TRBV18 NA CASSPLADMRAGELFF TGTGCCAGCTCACCACTGGCAGACATGCGGGCCGGGGAGCTGTTTTTT
NA TRBJ1-1 TRBV7-9 NA CASSLVPGGRETEAFF TGTGCCAGCAGCTTAGTTCCCGGGGGGAGGGAAACTGAAGCTTTCTTT
NA TRBJ2-7 TRBV2 NA CASSRERLYEQYF TGTGCCAGCAGTCGAGAGCGGCTTTACGAGCAGTACTTC
TRBD2 TRBJ2-7 TRBV20-1 NA CSASGGVAGDYEQYF TGCAGTGCTAGTGGTGGGGTAGCGGGAGACTACGAGCAGTACTTC
NA TRBJ1-6 TRBV6-1 NA CASSDYGRSYNSPLHF TGTGCCAGCAGTGACTACGGTCGCTCCTATAATTCACCCCTCCACTTT